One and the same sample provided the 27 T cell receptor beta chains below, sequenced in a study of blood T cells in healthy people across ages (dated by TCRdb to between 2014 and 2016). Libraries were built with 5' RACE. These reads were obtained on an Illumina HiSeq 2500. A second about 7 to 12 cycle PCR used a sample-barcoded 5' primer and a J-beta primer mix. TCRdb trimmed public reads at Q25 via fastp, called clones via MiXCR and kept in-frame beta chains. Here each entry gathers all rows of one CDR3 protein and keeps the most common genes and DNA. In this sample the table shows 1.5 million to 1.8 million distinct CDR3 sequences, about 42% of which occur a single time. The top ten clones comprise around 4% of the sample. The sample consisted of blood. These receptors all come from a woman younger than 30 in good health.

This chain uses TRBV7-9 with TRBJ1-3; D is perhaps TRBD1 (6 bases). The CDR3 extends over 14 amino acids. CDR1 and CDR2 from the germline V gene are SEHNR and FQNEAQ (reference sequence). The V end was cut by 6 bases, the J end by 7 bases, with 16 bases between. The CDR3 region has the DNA TGTGCCAGCAGACTCGACAGGTTTGGGAACACCATATATTTT. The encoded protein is CASRLDRFGNTIYF.

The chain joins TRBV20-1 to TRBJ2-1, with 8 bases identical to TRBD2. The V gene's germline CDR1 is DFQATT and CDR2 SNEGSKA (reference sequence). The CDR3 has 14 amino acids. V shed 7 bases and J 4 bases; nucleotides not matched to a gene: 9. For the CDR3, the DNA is TGCAGTGTGCAAAGGGCTAGCGGGTACAATGAGCAGTTCTTC. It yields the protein CSVQRASGYNEQFF.

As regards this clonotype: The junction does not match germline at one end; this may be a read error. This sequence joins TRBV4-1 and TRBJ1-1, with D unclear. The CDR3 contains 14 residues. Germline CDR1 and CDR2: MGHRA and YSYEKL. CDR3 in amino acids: CAGSQTLLRSGAFF. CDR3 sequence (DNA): TGCGCCGGCAGCCAAACCCTGCTTAGATCGGGAGCTTTCTTT.

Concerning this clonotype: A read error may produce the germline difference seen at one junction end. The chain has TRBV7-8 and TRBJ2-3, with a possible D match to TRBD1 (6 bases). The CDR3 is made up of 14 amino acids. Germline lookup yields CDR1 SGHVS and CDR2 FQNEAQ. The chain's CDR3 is CASSLADSTDRQYF. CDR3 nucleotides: TGTGCCAGCAGCTTGGCGGACAGCACAGATAGGCAGTATTTT. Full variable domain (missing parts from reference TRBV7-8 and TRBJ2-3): GAGVSQSPRYKVAKRGQDVALRCDPISGHVSLFWYQQALGQGPEFLTYFQNEAQLDKSGLPSDRFFAERPEGSVSTLKIQRTQQEDSAVYLCASSLADSTDRQYFGPGTRLTVL.

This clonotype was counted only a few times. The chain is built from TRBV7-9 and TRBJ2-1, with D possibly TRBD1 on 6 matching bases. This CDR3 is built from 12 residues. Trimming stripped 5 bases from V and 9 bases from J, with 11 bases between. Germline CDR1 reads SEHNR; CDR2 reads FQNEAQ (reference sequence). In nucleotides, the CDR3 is TGTGCCAGCAGCAAGGGGGAACTTGAGCAGTTCTTC. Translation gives CASSKGELEQFF.

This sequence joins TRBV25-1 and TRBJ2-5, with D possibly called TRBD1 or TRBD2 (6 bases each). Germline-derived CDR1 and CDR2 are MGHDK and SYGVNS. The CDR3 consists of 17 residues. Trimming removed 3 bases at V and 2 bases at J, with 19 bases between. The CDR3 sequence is CASSELSLGGKQETQYF. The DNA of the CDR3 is TGTGCCAGCAGTGAGCTCTCGCTAGGGGGGAAGCAAGAGACCCAGTACTTC. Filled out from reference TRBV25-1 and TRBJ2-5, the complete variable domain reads EADIYQTPRYLVIGTGKKITLECSQTMGHDKMYWYQQDPGMELHLIHYSYGVNSTEKGDLSSESTVSRIRTEHFPLTLESARPSHTSQYLCASSELSLGGKQETQYFGPGTRLLVL.

The CDR3 nucleotides are TGTGCCAGCAGCCCCAGGGAGCAGATTAGCAATCAGCCCCAGCATTTT. Protein product: CASSPREQISNQPQHF. The chain links TRBV7-8 to TRBJ1-5, with D perhaps TRBD1 (5 bases). The V gene lost 5 bases and the J gene lost 0 bases, with 14 bases spanning the gap. Germline assignment: CDR1 SGHVS and CDR2 FQNEAQ. The CDR3 runs 16 residues.

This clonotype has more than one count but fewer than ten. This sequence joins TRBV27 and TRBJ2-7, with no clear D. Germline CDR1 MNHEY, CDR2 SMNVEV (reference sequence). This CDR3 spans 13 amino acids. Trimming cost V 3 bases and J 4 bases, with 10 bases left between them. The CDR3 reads CASSFIGSYEQYF. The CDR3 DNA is TGTGCCAGCAGTTTTATCGGGTCTTACGAGCAGTACTTC.

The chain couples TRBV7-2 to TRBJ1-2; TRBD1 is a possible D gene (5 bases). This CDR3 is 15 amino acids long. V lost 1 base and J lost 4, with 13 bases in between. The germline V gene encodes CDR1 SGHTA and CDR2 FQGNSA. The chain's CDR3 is CASSLDAGTSYGYTF. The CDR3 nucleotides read TGTGCCAGCAGCTTAGATGCTGGGACCTCCTATGGCTACACCTTC.

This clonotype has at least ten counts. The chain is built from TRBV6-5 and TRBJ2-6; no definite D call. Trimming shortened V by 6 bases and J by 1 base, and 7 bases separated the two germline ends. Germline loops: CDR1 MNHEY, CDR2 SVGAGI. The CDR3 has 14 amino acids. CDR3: CASSSSSGANVLTF. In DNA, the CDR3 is TGTGCCAGCAGCTCTAGTTCTGGGGCCAACGTCCTGACTTTC.

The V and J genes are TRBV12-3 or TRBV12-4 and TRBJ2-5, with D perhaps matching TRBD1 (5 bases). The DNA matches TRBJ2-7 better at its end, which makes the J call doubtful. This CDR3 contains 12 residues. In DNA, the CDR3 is TGTGCCAGCAGGTACAGGTTAGGCGAGCAGTACTTC. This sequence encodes CASRYRLGEQYF.

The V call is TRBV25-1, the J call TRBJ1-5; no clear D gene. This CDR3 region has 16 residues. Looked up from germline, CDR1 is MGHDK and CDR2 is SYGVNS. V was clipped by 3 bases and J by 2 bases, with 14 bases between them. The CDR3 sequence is CASSDPSVSGNQPQHF. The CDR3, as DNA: TGTGCCAGCAGTGACCCCTCGGTGAGTGGCAATCAGCCCCAGCATTTT.

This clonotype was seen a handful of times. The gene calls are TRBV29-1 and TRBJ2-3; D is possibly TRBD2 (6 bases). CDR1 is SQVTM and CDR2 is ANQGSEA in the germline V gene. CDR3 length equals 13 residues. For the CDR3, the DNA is TGCAGTTCCGAAGGGCGGGGAACAGATACGCAGTATTTT. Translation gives CSSEGRGTDTQYF.

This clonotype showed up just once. CDR3 residues: CASSLGLASGTQYF. Written as DNA, the CDR3 is TGTGCCAGCAGCTTGGGACTAGCGTCAGGTACGCAGTATTTT. The chain joins TRBV11-2 to TRBJ2-3; 10 nucleotides match TRBD2. The ends lost 3 bases at V and 8 bases at J; junction bases unmatched: 5. Germline-derived CDR1 and CDR2 are SGHAT and FQNNGV. The CDR3 consists of 14 residues.

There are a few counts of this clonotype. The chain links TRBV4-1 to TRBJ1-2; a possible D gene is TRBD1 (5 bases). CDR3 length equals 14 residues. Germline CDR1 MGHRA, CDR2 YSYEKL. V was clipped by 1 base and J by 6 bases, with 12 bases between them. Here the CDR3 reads CASSQGALGDGYTF. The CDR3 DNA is TGCGCCAGCAGCCAAGGAGCTTTAGGGGATGGCTACACCTTC.

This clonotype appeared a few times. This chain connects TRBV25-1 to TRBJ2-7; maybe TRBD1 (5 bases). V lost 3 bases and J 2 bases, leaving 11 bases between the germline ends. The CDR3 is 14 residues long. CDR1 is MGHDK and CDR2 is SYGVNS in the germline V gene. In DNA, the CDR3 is TGTGCCAGCAGTGAGGCGGCAGGGCCCTACGAGCAGTACTTC. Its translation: CASSEAAGPYEQYF.

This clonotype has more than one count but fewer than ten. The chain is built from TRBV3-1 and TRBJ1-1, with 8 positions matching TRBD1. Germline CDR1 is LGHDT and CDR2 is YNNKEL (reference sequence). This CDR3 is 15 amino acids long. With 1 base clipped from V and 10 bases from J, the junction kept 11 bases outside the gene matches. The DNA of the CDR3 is TGTGCCAGCAGCCAAGGGGCAGGGGGCCGCATCGGAGCTTTCTTT. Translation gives CASSQGAGGRIGAFF.

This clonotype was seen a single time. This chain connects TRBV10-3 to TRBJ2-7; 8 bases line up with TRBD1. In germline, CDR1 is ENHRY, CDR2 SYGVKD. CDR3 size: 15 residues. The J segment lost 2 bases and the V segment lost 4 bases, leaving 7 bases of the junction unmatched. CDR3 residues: CAISADRGQPYEQYF. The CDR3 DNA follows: TGTGCCATCAGTGCCGACAGGGGCCAACCCTACGAGCAGTACTTC.

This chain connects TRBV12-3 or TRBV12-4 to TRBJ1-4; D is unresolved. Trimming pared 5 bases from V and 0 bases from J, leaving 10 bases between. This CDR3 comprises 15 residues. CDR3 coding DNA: TGTGCCAGCAGTGGAATCGGTGCAACTAATGAAAAACTGTTTTTT. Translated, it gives CASSGIGATNEKLFF.

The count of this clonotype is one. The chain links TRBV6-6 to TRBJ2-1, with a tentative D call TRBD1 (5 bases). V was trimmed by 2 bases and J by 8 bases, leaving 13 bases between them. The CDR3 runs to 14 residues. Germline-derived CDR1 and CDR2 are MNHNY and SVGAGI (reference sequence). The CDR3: CASSYGAYEDEQFF. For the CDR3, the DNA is TGTGCCAGCAGTTACGGGGCTTACGAGGATGAGCAGTTCTTC.

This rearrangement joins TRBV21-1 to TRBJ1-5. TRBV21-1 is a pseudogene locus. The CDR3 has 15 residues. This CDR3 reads CASSPGRRGNQPQHF. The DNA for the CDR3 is TGTGCCAGCAGCCCGGGACGGCGGGGCAATCAGCCCCAGCATTTT.

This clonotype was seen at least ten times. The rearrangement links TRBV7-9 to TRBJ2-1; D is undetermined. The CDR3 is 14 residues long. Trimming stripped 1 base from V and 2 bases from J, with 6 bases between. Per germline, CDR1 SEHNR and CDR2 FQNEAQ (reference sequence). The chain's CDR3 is CASSLVSPYNEQFF. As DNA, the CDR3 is TGTGCCAGCAGCTTAGTTAGCCCCTACAATGAGCAGTTCTTC.

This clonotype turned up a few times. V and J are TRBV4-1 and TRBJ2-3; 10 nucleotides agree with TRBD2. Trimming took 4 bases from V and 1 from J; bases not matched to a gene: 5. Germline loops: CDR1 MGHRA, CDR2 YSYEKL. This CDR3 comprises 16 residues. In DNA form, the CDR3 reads TGCGCCAGCAGCCGCGGCGGACTAGCGGGCACAGATACGCAGTATTTT. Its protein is CASSRGGLAGTDTQYF.

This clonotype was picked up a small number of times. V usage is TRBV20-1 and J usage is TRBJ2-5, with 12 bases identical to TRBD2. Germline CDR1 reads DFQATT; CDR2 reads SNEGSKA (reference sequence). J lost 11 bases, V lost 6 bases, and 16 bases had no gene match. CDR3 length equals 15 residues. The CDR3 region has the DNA TGCAGTGCCGTGACTAGCGGGAGTTGGGGAAATGAGCAGTACTTC. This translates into CSAVTSGSWGNEQYF.

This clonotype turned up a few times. CDR3 region: CASSYSLGQFSNQPQHF. CDR3 nucleotides: TGTGCCAGCAGTTACTCCTTGGGACAGTTTAGCAATCAGCCCCAGCATTTT. The chain links TRBV6-2 or TRBV6-3 to TRBJ1-5; 7 nucleotides line up with TRBD1. CDR3 length: 17 amino acids. Germline CDR1 MNHEY, CDR2 SVGEGT. The ends lost 0 bases at V and 0 bases at J; junction bases unmatched: 5.

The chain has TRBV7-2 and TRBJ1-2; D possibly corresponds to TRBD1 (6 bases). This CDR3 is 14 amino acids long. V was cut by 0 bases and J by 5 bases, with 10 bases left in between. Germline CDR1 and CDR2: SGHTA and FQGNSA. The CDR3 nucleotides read TGTGCCAGCAGCTTAGCGGGGGGACAATATGGCTACACCTTC. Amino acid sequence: CASSLAGGQYGYTF.

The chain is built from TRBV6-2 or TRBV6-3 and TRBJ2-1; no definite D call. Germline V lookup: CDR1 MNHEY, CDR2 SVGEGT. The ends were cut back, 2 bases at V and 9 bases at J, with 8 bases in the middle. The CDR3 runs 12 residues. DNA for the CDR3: TGTGCCAGCAGTTACGGGTACGGTGAGCAGTTCTTC. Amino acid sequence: CASSYGYGEQFF.